This TCR beta chain was sequenced for a study of blood T cell repertoires in COVID-19. Study details: Whether acute or convalescent, the COVID-19 samples came from the United States, Italy and Spain. The cDNA or gDNA used as material had been derived from T cells, B-cell-depleted T cells, or PBMCs.

Study processing details: The authors estimated nucleated cell counts from reference gene primer amplification. Sequenced by immunoSEQ multiplex PCR; TCRdb stores in-frame clones only, minus some. V and J calls and clone size are copied from that table; D and trimming were computed from the DNA. This sample has 140,000 to 150,000 clones, with more than 60% found just once. Per the germline V gene, CDR1 is LGHDT and CDR2 is YNNKEL (reference sequence). The CDR3 extends over 13 amino acids. The V end lost 0 bases, the J end lost 9 bases, and 12 bases lay between the germline ends. The origin of this receptor is a woman aged 55-69 years with acute or convalescent COVID-19. The chain employs TRBV3-1 (or the pseudogene TRBV3-2) and TRBJ2-7; no clear D. Sequencing was done on a sample of peripheral blood. Here the CDR3 DNA reads TGTGCCAGCAGCCAAGAACGAGTTGCCGGGCAGTACTTC. Residues: CASSQERVAGQYF.